The clone carrying this TCR beta chain appeared a few times. What it binds is unknown. Trimming took 1 base from V and 2 from J, leaving 11 bases between them. In germline, CDR1 is LNHNV, CDR2 YYDKDF (reference sequence). This CDR3 has 15 amino acids. The data were obtained in a study of T-cell memory formation after mild COVID-19. Study as a whole: The study found TCR clusters largely donor specific. Study-level points and caveats: Shrinking CD4+ clones were chiefly CM and EM; CD8+ ones were chiefly EMRA. Day 15 to 85 contracting clones showed balanced CD4/CD8; later expanders leaned CD4+. Within pre-infection memory, some responding clones were found, suggesting cross-reactive memory joined.

Via MiXCR, TCRdb re-called the 5' RACE reads, giving one row per CDR3 protein. The sample yields about 300,000 distinct CDR3 sequences, roughly a fifth seen once. This clonotype originated in a man between 18 and 35 years old who had mild COVID-19 (a few samples of this study predate the infection). Cell type and time point are not known. The chain employs TRBV15 and TRBJ2-5; weak D call: TRBD2 (5 bases). Sequencing input: PBMCs or a T cell subset sorted from them (not recorded which). CDR3 in amino acids: CATSRASLLQETQYF. DNA for the CDR3: TGTGCCACCAGCAGAGCTAGCCTTTTACAAGAGACCCAGTACTTC.